These T cell receptor beta chains were read from a single sample in a study of siplizumab effects on memory and regulatory T cells. This table comes from immunoSEQ multiplex PCR, and its TCRdb copy is limited to in-frame clones, with some not included. The sample lists over 85,000 clones; 96% were seen once. The sample consisted of naive CD4+ T cells sorted from blood. Source of these receptors: a human donor in good health. Both conserved end residues are part of each CDR3. The D gene is left open where the match is weak. Not every row has a clone size; where given, it reads once, few, many or a size class.

V gene	D gene	clone size	CDR3 length	J gene	CDR3 DNA	CDR3 protein
TRBV6-5	NA	NA	14	TRBJ1-2	TGTGCCAGCAGTGGCCGGGGGGGGAACTATGGCTACACCTTC	CASSGRGGNYGYTF
TRBV6-5	NA	NA	12	TRBJ1-1	TGTGCCTCAGGGGTCAGGAACACTGAAGCTTTCTTT	CASGVRNTEAFF
TRBV28	NA	NA	14	TRBJ1-6	TGTGCCAGCAGTTTAGAAACGAACAATTCACCCCTCCACTTT	CASSLETNNSPLHF
TRBV6-5	TRBD1	NA	15	TRBJ1-5	TGTGCCAGCAGCTTGACAGGGGGCATCGGTCAGCCCCAGCATTTT	CASSLTGGIGQPQHF
TRBV11-2	TRBD1	NA	15	TRBJ1-6	TGTGCCAGCAGCTTAGAGGACAGGGATAATTCACCCCTCCACTTT	CASSLEDRDNSPLHF
TRBV5-5	NA	once	12	TRBJ2-7	TGTGCCAGCAGCTTGCCTAGCTTAGAGCAGTACTTC	CASSLPSLEQYF
TRBV28	NA	NA	12	TRBJ1-6	TGTGCCAGCAGTGTCCCGTACTCACCCCTCCACTTT	CASSVPYSPLHF
TRBV10-3	NA	NA	15	TRBJ2-7	TGTGCCATCAGCTTGGGTGGGGGTTTGGAGTACGAGCAGTACTTC	CAISLGGGLEYEQYF
TRBV6-5	NA	NA	13	TRBJ2-7	TGTGCCAGCTTCTCGCGGGGATCTACCGAGCAGTACTTC	CASFSRGSTEQYF
TRBV27	NA	NA	13	TRBJ1-1	TGTGCCAGCAGTCAACGTGCGAGGGTCGAAGCTTTCTTT	CASSQRARVEAFF
TRBV11-2	NA	once	17	TRBJ1-3	TGTGCCAGCAGCTTAGATTTCCCCCGGGGCTCTGGAAACACCATATATTTT	CASSLDFPRGSGNTIYF
TRBV7-8	NA	once	16	TRBJ1-2	TGTGCCAGCAGCTTATCTGCCGGAGGGGTTTTCTATGGCTACACCTTC	CASSLSAGGVFYGYTF
TRBV7-9	NA	NA	16	TRBJ1-4	TGTGCCAGCAGCTTAAAGAGCGGGGTTGCGAGCGAAAAACTGTTTTTT	CASSLKSGVASEKLFF
TRBV10-3	NA	NA	15	TRBJ1-3	TGTGCCATCAGTAAGGAGTCGGGGTCTGGAAACACCATATATTTT	CAISKESGSGNTIYF
TRBV10-3	NA	NA	13	TRBJ2-7	TGTGCCACAGCACAGTTGGTTGCCTACGAGCAGTACTTC	CATAQLVAYEQYF
TRBV28	NA	NA	12	TRBJ2-7	TGTGCCAGCAGCGTGATAAACTACGAGCAGTACTTC	CASSVINYEQYF
TRBV9	NA	NA	16	TRBJ1-3	TGTGCCAGCAGCCCCACCTCGGCCGGGCCAGGAAACACCATATATTTT	CASSPTSAGPGNTIYF
TRBV7-9	TRBD2	NA	17	TRBJ2-5	TGTGCCAGCAGTCAAGGGACTAGCGGGGGGTCCCAAGAGACCCAGTACTTC	CASSQGTSGGSQETQYF
TRBV7-3	NA	NA	12	TRBJ2-2	TGTGCCAGCAGCTTAGGAATCGGAGAGCTGTTTTTT	CASSLGIGELFF
TRBV18	NA	NA	15	TRBJ1-3	TGTGCCAGCTCACCACCGCAGGGCTCTGGAAACACCATATATTTT	CASSPPQGSGNTIYF
TRBV2	TRBD1	NA	14	TRBJ2-5	TGTGCCAGCAGGGAACAGGGGGTGAAAGAGACCCAGTACTTC	CASREQGVKETQYF
TRBV28	NA	NA	16	TRBJ2-2	TGTGCCAGCAGCACTCCCTCTAAGCCGAACACCGGGGAGCTGTTTTTT	CASSTPSKPNTGELFF
TRBV7-3	NA	NA	13	TRBJ2-5	TGTGCCAGCAGCTTAAGCAGGGAAGAGACCCAGTACTTC	CASSLSREETQYF
TRBV19	NA	once	18	TRBJ2-7	TGTGCCAGTAGTTCCCAAGGGGGGAAGGAGCCCCGCGCCTACGAGCAGTACTTC	CASSSQGGKEPRAYEQYF
TRBV28	NA	NA	15	TRBJ1-2	TGTGCCAGCACCGTTCCCGGGGGAGATAACTATGGCTACACCTTC	CASTVPGGDNYGYTF
TRBV19	TRBD1	NA	15	TRBJ1-3	TGTGCCAGTAGTGTCTCCGGGACAGGGGCAAACACCATATATTTT	CASSVSGTGANTIYF
TRBV5-4	TRBD2	NA	15	TRBJ2-5	TGTGCCAGCAGCTTCGGCGGGGGGGCCCAAGAGACCCAGTACTTC	CASSFGGGAQETQYF
TRBV19	NA	NA	14	TRBJ2-2	TGTGCCAGTAGTTCCGCGTCGAACACCGGGGAGCTGTTTTTT	CASSSASNTGELFF
TRBV7-3	TRBD1	NA	14	TRBJ1-1	TGTGCCAGCAGCTGGGGACAGGCGAACACTGAAGCTTTCTTT	CASSWGQANTEAFF
TRBV30	NA	once	12	TRBJ2-7	TGTGCCGGAGGTAAAGGGACCTACGAGCAGTACTTC	CAGGKGTYEQYF
TRBV29-1	NA	NA	13	TRBJ1-2	TGCAGCGTTGGAGTGAGGTTGGACTATGGCTACACCTTC	CSVGVRLDYGYTF
TRBV18	TRBD1	NA	15	TRBJ2-5	TGTGCCAGCTCACCAGTCACTGGGACAGAAGAGACCCAGTACTTC	CASSPVTGTEETQYF
TRBV18	NA	once	13	TRBJ1-3	TGTGCCAGCTCACTACGGACAGCGGAGGCCATATATTTT	CASSLRTAEAIYF
TRBV11-2	TRBD2	NA	15	TRBJ2-2	TGTGCCAGCAGCTCGCTAGCGGGGGCCACCGGGGAGCTGTTTTTT	CASSSLAGATGELFF
TRBV19	NA	NA	14	TRBJ1-1	TGTGCCAGCCGGAGGGGCCTTGAGGGGACTGAAGCTTTCTTT	CASRRGLEGTEAFF
TRBV5-1	NA	NA	14	TRBJ2-2	TGCGCCAGCAGCCCGGACAGAACCACCGGGGAGCTGTTTTTT	CASSPDRTTGELFF
TRBV5-1	NA	NA	14	TRBJ2-3	TGCGCCAGCAGCTTGGACTGGAGCACAGATACGCAGTATTTT	CASSLDWSTDTQYF
TRBV4-1	NA	NA	16	TRBJ1-5	TGCGCCAGCAGCCAAAGTTCGAGGACAGAGGCATGGCCCCAGCATTTT	CASSQSSRTEAWPQHF
TRBV5-4	TRBD1	NA	14	TRBJ1-4	TGTGCCAGCAGCTTGGAGACAGGGCGGGAAAAACTGTTTTTT	CASSLETGREKLFF
TRBV28	TRBD1	once	16	TRBJ2-1	TGTGCCAGCATCTCGAGGGGACAGGGTGGATTCCTTGAGCAGTTCTTC	CASISRGQGGFLEQFF
TRBV9	NA	NA	15	TRBJ2-1	TGTGCCAGCAGCGTAGGAGGGTTGTCCTACAATGAGCAGTTCTTC	CASSVGGLSYNEQFF
TRBV28	NA	few	12	TRBJ1-3	TGTGCCAGCAGCGTCTCTGGAAACACCATATATTTT	CASSVSGNTIYF
TRBV7-9	NA	NA	15	TRBJ1-1	TGTGCCAGCAGCCCGCGACCCGGGGAGAACACTGAAGCTTTCTTT	CASSPRPGENTEAFF
TRBV19	TRBD1	once	18	TRBJ2-4	TGTGCCAGTAGTCCCGGGACAGGGACGGACGCGTTAAAAAACATTCAGTACTTC	CASSPGTGTDALKNIQYF
TRBV5-1	TRBD1	NA	15	TRBJ2-7	TGCGCCAGCAGCTTTCCGGGACAGGGGGCGGACGAGCAGTACTTC	CASSFPGQGADEQYF
TRBV9	NA	NA	15	TRBJ2-7	TGTGCCAGCAGCGCAACAGGTGCCCTCACCTACGAGCAGTACTTC	CASSATGALTYEQYF
TRBV10-2	NA	NA	11	TRBJ1-2	TGCGCCAGCAGAGGGAACTATGGCTACACCTTC	CASRGNYGYTF
TRBV6-4	TRBD2	NA	13	TRBJ2-3	TGTGCCAGCAGTGCCGGACTAGCGACTGGGCTGTATTTT	CASSAGLATGLYF
TRBV10-2	NA	NA	14	TRBJ2-3	TGCGCCAGCAGTTATAAGGGACGCACAGATACGCAGTATTTT	CASSYKGRTDTQYF
TRBV7-8	NA	NA	16	TRBJ2-1	TGTGCCAGCAGCGACCCCCCGTGGGCTTCCTACAATGAGCAGTTCTTC	CASSDPPWASYNEQFF
TRBV9	NA	NA	14	TRBJ2-1	TGTGCCAGCAGCGTAGGCCAGGGGATAGGTGAGCAGTTCTTC	CASSVGQGIGEQFF
TRBV4-3	NA	NA	19	TRBJ1-5	TGCGCCAGCAGCCAAGATCTGTTTGCAGGGGCCTATAGCAATCAGCCCCAGCATTTT	CASSQDLFAGAYSNQPQHF
TRBV5-4	NA	NA	12	TRBJ2-3	TGTGCCAGCAGCCCCAGCACAGATACGCAGTATTTT	CASSPSTDTQYF
TRBV6-6	NA	NA	12	TRBJ1-4	TGTGCCAGCAGTGATGGGGGCGGGCAACTGTTTTTT	CASSDGGGQLFF
TRBV19	NA	NA	15	TRBJ1-5	TGTGCCAGTAGTATAGGGGGTTTAGACAATCAGCCCCAGCATTTT	CASSIGGLDNQPQHF
TRBV18	NA	NA	13	TRBJ2-7	TGTGCCAGCTCACCACTAAGCAGCTACGAGCAGTACTTC	CASSPLSSYEQYF
TRBV5-1	NA	NA	16	TRBJ1-2	TGCGCCAGCAGCGAGGCTCCGGGACCGACTAACTATGGCTACACCTTC	CASSEAPGPTNYGYTF